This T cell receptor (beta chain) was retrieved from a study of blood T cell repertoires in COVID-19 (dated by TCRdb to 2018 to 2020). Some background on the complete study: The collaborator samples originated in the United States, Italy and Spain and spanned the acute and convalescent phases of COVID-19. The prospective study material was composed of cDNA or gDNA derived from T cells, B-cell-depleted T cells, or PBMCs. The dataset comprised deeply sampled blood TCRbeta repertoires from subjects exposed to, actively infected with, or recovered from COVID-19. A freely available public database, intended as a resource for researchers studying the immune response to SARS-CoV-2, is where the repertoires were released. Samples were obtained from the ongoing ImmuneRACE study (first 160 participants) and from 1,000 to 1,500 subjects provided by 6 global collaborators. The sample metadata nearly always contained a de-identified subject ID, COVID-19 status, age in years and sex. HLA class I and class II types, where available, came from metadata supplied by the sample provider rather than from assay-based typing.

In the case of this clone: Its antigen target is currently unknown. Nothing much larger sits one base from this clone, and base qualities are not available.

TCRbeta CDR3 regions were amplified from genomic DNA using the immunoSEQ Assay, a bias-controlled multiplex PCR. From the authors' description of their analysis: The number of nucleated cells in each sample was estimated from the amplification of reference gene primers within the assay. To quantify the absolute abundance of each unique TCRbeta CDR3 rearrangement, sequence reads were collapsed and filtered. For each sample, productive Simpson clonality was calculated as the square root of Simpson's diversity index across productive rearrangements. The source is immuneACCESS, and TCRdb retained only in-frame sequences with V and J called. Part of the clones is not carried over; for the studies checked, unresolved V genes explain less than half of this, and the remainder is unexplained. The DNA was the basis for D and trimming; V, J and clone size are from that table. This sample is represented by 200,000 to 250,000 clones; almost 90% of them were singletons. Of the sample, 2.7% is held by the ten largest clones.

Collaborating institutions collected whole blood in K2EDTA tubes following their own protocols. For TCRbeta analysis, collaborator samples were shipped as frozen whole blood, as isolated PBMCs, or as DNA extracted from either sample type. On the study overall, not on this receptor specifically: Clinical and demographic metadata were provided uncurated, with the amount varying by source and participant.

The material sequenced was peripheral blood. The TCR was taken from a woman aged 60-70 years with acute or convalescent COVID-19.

The sequenced DNA: TGTGCCAGCAGTCTGCAGGGGGTTGAAAAACTGTTTTTT. This codes for CASSLQGVEKLFF. The rearranged segments are TRBV28 and TRBJ1-4, and TRBD1 matches 7 of the central bases. CDR1 is given as MDHEN and CDR2 as SYDVKM, both from the germline V gene. Spanning cysteine to phenylalanine, the CDR3 consists of 13 amino acids. The entry retains the CDR3 DNA only, 39 bases that are in frame from base 1. V is cut back by 5 bases and J by 7 bases, with 4 bases in the junction unmatched.